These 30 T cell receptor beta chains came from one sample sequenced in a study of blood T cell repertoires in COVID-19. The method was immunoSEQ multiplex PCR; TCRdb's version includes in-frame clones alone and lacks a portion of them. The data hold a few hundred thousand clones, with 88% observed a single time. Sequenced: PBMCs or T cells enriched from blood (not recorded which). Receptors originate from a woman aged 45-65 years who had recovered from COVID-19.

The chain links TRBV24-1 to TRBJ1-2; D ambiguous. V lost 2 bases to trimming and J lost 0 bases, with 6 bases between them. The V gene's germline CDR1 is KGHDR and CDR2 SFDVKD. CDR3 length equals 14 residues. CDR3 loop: CATSDSGANYGYTF. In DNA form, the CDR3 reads TGTGCCACCAGTGATTCGGGAGCTAACTATGGCTACACCTTC.

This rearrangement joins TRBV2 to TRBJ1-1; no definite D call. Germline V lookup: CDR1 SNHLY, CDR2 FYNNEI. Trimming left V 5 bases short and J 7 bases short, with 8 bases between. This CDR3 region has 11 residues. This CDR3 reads CASSSFYEAFF. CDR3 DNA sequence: TGTGCCAGCAGTTCCTTTTATGAAGCTTTCTTT.

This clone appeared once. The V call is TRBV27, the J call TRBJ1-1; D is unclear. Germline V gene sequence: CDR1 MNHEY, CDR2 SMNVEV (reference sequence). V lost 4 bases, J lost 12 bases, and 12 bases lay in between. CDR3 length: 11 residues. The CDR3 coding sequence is TGTGCCAGCAGTTACCGGGAGTCGTCTTTCTTT. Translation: CASSYRESSFF.

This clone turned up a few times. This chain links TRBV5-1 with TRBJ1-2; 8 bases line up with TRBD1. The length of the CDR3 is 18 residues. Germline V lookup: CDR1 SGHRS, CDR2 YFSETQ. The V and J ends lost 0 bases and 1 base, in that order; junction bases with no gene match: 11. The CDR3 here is CASSLGGLGTGLNYGYTF. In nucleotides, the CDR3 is TGCGCCAGCAGCTTGGGCGGGCTAGGGACAGGCCTTAACTATGGCTACACCTTC.

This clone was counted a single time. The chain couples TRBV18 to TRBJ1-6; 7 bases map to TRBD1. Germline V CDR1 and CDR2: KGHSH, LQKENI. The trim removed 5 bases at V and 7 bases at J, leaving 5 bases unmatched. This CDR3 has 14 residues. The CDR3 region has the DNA TGTGCCAGCTCAAAGGACAGGTCAAATTCACCCCTCCACTTT. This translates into CASSKDRSNSPLHF.

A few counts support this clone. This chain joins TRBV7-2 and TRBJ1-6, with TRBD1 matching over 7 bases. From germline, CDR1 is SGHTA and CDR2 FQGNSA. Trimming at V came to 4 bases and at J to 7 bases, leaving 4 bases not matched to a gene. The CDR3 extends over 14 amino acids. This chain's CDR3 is CASSYRDRNSPLHF. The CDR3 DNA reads TGTGCCAGCAGCTACCGGGACAGAAATTCACCCCTCCACTTT.

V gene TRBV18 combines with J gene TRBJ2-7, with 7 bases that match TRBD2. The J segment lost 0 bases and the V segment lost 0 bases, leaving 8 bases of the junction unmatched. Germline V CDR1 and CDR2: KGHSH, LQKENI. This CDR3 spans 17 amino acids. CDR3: CASSPPQAGPSSYEQYF. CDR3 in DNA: TGTGCCAGCTCACCACCCCAAGCGGGACCTTCCTCCTACGAGCAGTACTTC.

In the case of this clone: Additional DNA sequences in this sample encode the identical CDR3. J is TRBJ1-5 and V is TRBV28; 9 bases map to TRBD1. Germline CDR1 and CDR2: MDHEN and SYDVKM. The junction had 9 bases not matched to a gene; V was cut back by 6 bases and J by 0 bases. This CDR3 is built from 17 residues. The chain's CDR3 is CASSLDRGGGSNQPQHF. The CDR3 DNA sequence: TGTGCCAGCAGCTTGGACAGGGGTGGTGGTAGCAATCAGCCCCAGCATTTT. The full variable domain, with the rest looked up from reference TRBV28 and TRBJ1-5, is DVKVTQSSRYLVKRTGEKVFLECVQDMDHENMFWYRQDPGLGLRLIYFSYDVKMKEKGDIPEGYSVSREKKERFSLILESASTNQTSMYLCASSLDRGGGSNQPQHFGDGTRLSIL.

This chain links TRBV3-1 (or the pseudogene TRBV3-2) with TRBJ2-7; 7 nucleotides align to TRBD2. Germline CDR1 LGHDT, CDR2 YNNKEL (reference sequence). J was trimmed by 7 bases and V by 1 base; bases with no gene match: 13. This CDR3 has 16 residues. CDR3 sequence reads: CASSQGHLRPGGEQYF. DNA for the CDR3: TGTGCCAGCAGCCAAGGCCACCTCCGTCCGGGAGGAGAGCAGTACTTC.

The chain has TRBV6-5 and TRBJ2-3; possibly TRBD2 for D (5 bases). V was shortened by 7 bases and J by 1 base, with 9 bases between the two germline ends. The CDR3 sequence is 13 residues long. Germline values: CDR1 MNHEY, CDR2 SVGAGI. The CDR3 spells CASIPGGTDTQYF. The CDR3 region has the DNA TGTGCCAGCATACCCGGGGGCACAGATACGCAGTATTTT.

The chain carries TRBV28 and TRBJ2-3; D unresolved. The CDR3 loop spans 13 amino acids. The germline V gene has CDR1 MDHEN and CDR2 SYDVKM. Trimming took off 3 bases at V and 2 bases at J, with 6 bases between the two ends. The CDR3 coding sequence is TGTGCCAGCAGTTTGGGCACCACAGATACGCAGTATTTT. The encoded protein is CASSLGTTDTQYF.

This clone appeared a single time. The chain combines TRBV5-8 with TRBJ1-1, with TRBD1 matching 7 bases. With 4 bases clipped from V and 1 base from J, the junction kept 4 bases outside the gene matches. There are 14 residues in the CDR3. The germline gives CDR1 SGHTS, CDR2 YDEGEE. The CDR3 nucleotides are TGTGCCAGCAGCGGGGGGACAGCGAACACTGAAGCTTTCTTT. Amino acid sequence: CASSGGTANTEAFF.

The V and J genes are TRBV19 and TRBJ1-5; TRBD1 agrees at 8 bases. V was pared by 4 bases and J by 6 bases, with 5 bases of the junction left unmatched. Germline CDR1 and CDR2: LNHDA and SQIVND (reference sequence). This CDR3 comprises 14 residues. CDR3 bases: TGTGCCAGTAGTAGGGACAGGTTAACTCAGCCCCAGCATTTT. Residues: CASSRDRLTQPQHF.

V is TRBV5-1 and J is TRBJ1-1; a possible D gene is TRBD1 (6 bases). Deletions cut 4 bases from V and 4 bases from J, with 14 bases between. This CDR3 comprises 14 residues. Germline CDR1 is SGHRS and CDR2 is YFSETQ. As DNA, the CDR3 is TGCGCCAGCAGCCCACAGGGAAGGACCACTGAAGCTTTCTTT. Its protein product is CASSPQGRTTEAFF.

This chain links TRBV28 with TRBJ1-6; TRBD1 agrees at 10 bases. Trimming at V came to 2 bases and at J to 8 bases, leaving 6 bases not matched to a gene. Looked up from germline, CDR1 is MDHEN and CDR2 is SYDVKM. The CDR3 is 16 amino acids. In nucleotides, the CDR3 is TGTGCCAGCAGTTTACCCCCGGGACAGGGGCATTCACCCCTCCACTTT. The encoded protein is CASSLPPGQGHSPLHF.

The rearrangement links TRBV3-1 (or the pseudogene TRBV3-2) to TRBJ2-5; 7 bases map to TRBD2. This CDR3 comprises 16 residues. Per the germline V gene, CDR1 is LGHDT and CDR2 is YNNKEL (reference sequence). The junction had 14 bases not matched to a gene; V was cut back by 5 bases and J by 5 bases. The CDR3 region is CASSLGLVLATETQYF. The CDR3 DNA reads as TGTGCCAGCAGCTTAGGACTTGTACTAGCGACGGAGACCCAGTACTTC.

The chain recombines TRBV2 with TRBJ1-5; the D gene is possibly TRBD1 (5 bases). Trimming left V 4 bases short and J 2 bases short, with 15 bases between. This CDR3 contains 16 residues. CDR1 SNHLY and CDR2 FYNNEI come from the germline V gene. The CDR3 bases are TGTGCCAGCAGTGTATCGGGGGGAATCGGCAATCAGCCCCAGCATTTT. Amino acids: CASSVSGGIGNQPQHF.

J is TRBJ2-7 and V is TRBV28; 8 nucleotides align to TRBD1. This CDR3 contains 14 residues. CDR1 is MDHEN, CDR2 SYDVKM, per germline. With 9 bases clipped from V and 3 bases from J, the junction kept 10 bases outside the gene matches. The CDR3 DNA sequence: TGTGCCAGTCAAATTTCGGGACAGGACTACGAGCAGTACTTC. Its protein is CASQISGQDYEQYF.

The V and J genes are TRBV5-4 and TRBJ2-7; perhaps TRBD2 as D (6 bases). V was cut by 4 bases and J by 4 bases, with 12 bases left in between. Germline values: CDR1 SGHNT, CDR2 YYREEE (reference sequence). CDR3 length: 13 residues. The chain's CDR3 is CASSRRDRYEQYF. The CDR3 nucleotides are TGTGCCAGCAGCCGGAGGGACCGTTACGAGCAGTACTTC.

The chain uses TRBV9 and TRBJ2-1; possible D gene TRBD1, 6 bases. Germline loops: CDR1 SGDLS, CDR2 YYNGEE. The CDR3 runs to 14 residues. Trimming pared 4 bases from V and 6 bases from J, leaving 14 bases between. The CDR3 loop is CASSLNPGANEQFF. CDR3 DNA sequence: TGTGCCAGCAGCCTCAATCCAGGGGCCAATGAGCAGTTCTTC.

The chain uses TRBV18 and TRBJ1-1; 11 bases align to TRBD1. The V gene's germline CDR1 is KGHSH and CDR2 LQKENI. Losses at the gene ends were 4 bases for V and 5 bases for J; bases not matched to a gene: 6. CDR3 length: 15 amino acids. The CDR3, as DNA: TGTGCCAGCTCACAATCCGGACAGGGGGCGACTGAAGCTTTCTTT. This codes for CASSQSGQGATEAFF.

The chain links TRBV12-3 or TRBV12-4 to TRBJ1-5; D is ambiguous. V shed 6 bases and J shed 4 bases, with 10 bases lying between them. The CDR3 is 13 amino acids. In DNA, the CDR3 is TGTGCCAGCAGCAAACAGCTAAATCAGCCCCAGCATTTT. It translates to CASSKQLNQPQHF.

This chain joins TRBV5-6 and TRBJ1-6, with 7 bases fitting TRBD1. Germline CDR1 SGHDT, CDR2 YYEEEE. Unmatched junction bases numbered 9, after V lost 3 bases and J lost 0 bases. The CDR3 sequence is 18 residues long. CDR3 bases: TGTGCCAGCAGCTGGGGACAGCGGAAAAGCTCCTATAATTCACCCCTCCACTTT. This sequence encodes CASSWGQRKSSYNSPLHF.

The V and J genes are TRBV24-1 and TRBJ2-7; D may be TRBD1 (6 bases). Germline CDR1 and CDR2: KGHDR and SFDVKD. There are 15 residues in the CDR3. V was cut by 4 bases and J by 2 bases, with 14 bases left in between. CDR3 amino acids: CATSDPLRGTYEQYF. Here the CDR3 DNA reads TGTGCCACCAGTGACCCCTTAAGGGGGACCTACGAGCAGTACTTC.

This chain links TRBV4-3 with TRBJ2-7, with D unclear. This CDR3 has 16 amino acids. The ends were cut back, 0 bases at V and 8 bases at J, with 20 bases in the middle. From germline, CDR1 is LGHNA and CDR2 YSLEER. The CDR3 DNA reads TGCGCCAGCAGCCAAGATTATCAGGCAGAAAACAGCCAGCAGTACTTC. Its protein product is CASSQDYQAENSQQYF.

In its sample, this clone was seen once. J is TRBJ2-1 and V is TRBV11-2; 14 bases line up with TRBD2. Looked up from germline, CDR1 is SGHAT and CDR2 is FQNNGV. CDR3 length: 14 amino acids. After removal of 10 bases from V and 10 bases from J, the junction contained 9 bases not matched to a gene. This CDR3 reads CATAGTSGRQEQFF. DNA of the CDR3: TGTGCCACTGCCGGGACTAGCGGGAGACAGGAGCAGTTCTTC.

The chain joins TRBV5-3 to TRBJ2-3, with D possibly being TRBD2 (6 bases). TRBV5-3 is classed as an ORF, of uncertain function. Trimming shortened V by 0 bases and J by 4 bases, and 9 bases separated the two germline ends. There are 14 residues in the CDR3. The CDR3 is CARSLAWGADTQYF. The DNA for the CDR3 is TGTGCCAGAAGCTTGGCCTGGGGGGCAGATACGCAGTATTTT.

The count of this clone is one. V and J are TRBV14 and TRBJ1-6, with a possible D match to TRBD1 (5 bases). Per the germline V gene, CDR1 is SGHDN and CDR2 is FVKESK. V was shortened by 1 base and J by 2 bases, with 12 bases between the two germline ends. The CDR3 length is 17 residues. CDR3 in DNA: TGTGCCAGCAGCCAAGGGTTGGGGCGGACCTATAATTCACCCCTCCACTTT. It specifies CASSQGLGRTYNSPLHF.

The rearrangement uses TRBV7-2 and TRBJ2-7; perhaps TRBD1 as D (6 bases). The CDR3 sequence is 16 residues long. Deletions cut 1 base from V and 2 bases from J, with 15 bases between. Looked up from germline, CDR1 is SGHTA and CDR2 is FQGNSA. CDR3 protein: CASSLVSSDRPYEQYF. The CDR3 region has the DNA TGTGCCAGCAGCTTAGTTTCTTCGGACAGACCCTACGAGCAGTACTTC.

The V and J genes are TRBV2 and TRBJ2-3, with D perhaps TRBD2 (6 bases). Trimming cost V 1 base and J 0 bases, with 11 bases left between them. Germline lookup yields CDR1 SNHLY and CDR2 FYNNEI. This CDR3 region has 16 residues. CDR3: CASSEVGGLSTDTQYF. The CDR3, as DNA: TGTGCCAGCAGTGAAGTTGGGGGACTTAGCACAGATACGCAGTATTTT.